This TCR beta chain was identified in a study of cytomegalovirus exposure and HLA in healthy donors. Findings of the study overall: A later analysis reportedly found that, within productive TCRs, an Asian-associated ancestry cluster had fewer N-insertions than the mean observed across the roughly 610 donors. A later analysis reported that several of the most significant clusters appeared to be linked to common viral pathogens, among them Epstein-Barr virus.

PCR involved 60 Vbeta and 13 Jbeta primers. Profiling relied on immunoSEQ multiplex PCR, and the TCRdb table lists in-frame clones only, not all of them. The sample consists of a few hundred thousand clones, 75% to 80% of them appearing once. This CDR3 has 13 amino acids. V lost 4 bases and J lost 7, with 14 bases in between. Germline V gives CDR1 SGHRS, CDR2 YFSETQ. Comment on this clone: Its antigen remains unknown.

The V call is TRBV5-1, the J call TRBJ1-1; weak D call: TRBD1 (6 bases). What was sequenced was PBMCs. This clonotype was sampled from a young man in good health and CMV-seronegative. Here the CDR3 DNA reads TGCGCCAGCAGCGGAACAGGGCAGGGTGAAGCTTTCTTT. Translation gives CASSGTGQGEAFF.